This T cell receptor (beta chain) was identified in a study of cytomegalovirus exposure and HLA in healthy donors (dated by TCRdb to about 2017). Regarding the study in general: An earlier analysis of fewer than 750 of the donors reported over 250 Gb of sequence data and around 110 million unique TCR beta sequences obtained from about 200 million T cells. Among the approximately 430 genotyped donors, about 83% belonged to the genetic ancestry cluster associated with self-reported Caucasian donors. Every repertoire in the discovery cohort had been generated on one and the same sequencing platform. Typing coverage differed by locus: A, B, C, DRB1 and DQB1 were typed in roughly 629-630 donors, DQA1 in roughly 510, DPA1 in some 610, and DPB1 in 472. To decide whether each TCR beta V gene segment behaved as functional or pseudogenic, an earlier analysis of some 600 of the donors relied on high-throughput TCR beta sequencing. A later analysis re-analyzed previously published TCR beta repertoires from several hundred donors and added high-resolution HLA genotyping to study TCR occurrence patterns. Roughly five DR-DQ haplotypes were handled as single units for association and clustering because linkage in the cohort was strong. Among some 410 genotyped donors of the cohort, an average of about 240,000 unique TCR beta nucleotide sequences were sequenced per donor, roughly 18% of them non-productive. The later analysis used no new phenotypic data to find candidate immune exposures, relying instead on TCR beta sequences and their occurrence across donors. Donor age, sex, ethnicity and CMV serostatus were compiled alongside the repertoire data. Class I and class II HLA loci were covered by the typing at four-digit resolution. High-throughput TCR immunosequencing, statistical association of individual TCRs with disease status, and machine learning were combined to predict cytomegalovirus infection status. An early release that covered approximately 600 HLA-typed donors contained approximately 300 gigabases of sequencing data and some 87 million unique TCR sequences. Genome-wide SNP genotypes for about 55% of the 666 donors were used in a later genetic analysis, which treated that subset as a discovery cohort. The study was designed to test whether signatures of past pathogen exposure could be identified by cataloging public T cell receptors. A separate validation cohort of roughly 110 different subjects was used in addition to the approximately 700-subject first cohort. The T cell repertoires of under 750 subjects were profiled by immunosequencing and related to cytomegalovirus serostatus.

To note about this clone: Its antigen is currently not known. Base qualities were left out, and no much larger clone turns up one base away.

The library was prepared using the immunoSEQ multiplex PCR assay. The multiplex PCR relied on a mix of 60 forward primers for TCR Vbeta segments and 13 reverse primers for TCR Jbeta segments. A multiplex PCR assay on genomic DNA amplified the CDR3 region of rearranged TCR beta genes. On the Illumina HiSeq System, the amplified TCR beta libraries were sequenced as 87-base-pair reads. The paper's processing steps were these. Across the 670 or so repertoires, a later analysis counted some 81 million unique TCR beta chains, roughly 11 million of which were shared by at least two donors. Raw reads were error-corrected and collapsed into unique sequences by a nearest-neighbor algorithm in which closely related sequences were merged to remove PCR and sequencing errors. To assign V, D and J gene segments, CDR3 sequences were aligned to IMGT reference sequences. For a sequence to be retained, at least a six-nucleotide match to both a V gene segment and a J gene segment was required. A rearrangement counted as productive if the CDR3 had no stop codons and remained in frame with V and J, and every other rearrangement counted as non-productive. CDR3 was defined by IMGT convention, running from the second conserved V-encoded cysteine to the conserved J-encoded phenylalanine. In an earlier analysis of 500 to 650 of the donors, sequences lacking an unambiguous match to a single V gene segment were excluded. An earlier analysis of several hundred of the donors called V segments functional above 56.7% productive rearrangements and segregating when the between-donor standard deviation exceeded 5%. A statistical classification framework was built to diagnose cytomegalovirus status from the catalog of TCR beta chain sequences. A later analysis assigned V and J genes by comparing TCR nucleotide sequences with IMGT/GENE-DB human TR gene sequences. The TCRdist pipeline was used in a later analysis to assign CDR3 sequences and most-parsimonious VDJ recombination scenarios. In a later analysis, every TCR beta chain was defined by the combination of its CDR3 amino acid sequence and its V-gene family, and reads without a unique V-gene family were dropped. To address suspected cross-contamination and a sequencing artifact, a later analysis removed some 620 highly shared, low-generation-probability nucleotide sequences. In a later analysis, a clonal expansion index was calculated for each public chain from normalized within-repertoire ranks of inferred template counts. In a later analysis, generation probabilities were computed using a VDJ recombination model fitted to out-of-frame rearrangements, and the results were checked against IGoR. Hypergeometric tests were used in a later analysis to score TCR-TCR, TCR-HLA and TCR-CMV co-occurrence, with a repertoire-size bias correction applied to the TCR pairs. In a later analysis, false discovery rates were estimated by permuting HLA or CMV assignments 20 times. A later analysis grouped co-occurring TCRs with DBSCAN, adding TCRdist sequence similarity when clustering within HLA-allele-positive subsets. Repertoires with fewer than 30,000 or more than 120,000 public chains were left out of co-occurrence clustering, as were several repertoires with anomalous nucleotide sharing. TCRdb carries this immuneACCESS record with in-frame sequences only. Its versions omit some clonotypes, under half of them owing to an unresolved V gene in the studies checked, with the rest unexplained. That table furnishes V, J and clone size, whereas the DNA furnished D and trimming. The sample table holds about 120,000 clones, of which roughly 9.9% were seen once. The ten top clones hold roughly 3.1% of the sample.

The cohort consisted of 650 to 850 healthy bone marrow donors. At the time of sampling, every cohort member was nominally healthy, though immune exposures that went unrecorded were likely present. The donor was CMV seronegative and belonged to the group of 352 seronegative cohort members. Every donor gave a peripheral blood sample, and the peripheral blood mononuclear cells from that sample were used for TCR beta sequencing. Genomic DNA extraction from the blood cell samples was performed with the Qiagen DNeasy Blood Extraction Kit. The CDR3 runs 18 residues from the cysteine to the phenylalanine. Only the CDR3 DNA is retained, 54 bases long and in frame from the first base. For this chain, trimming is 4 bases at the V end and 4 bases at the J end, and the number of junction bases without a gene match is 16. Per the germline V gene, SGDLS is the CDR1 and YYNGEE is the CDR2. The full study reports these points: Linkage disequilibrium might explain the correlated functional status among segregating V segments, but an unknown experimental factor could not be excluded. A later analysis associated 16,951 TCR beta sequences with specific HLA alleles at a false discovery rate of 0.05. According to the authors, the approach could potentially be generalized to other disease states and immunological phenotypes. Broadly in line with IMGT annotations, most TCR beta V segments showed up in productive rearrangements about 87% or about 30% of the time in an earlier analysis of approximately 640 of the donors. Only TCR beta chains were sequenced in this cohort, and the absence of alpha or paired-chain data limited detectable features. In a later genetic analysis, a missense DCLRE1C variant was associated with V-gene and J-gene trimming of TCR beta chains, and the association was replicated in an independent cohort. In a later analysis, the rate of TCR association differed among HLA loci, with DRB1 alleles having the most associated TCRs and HLA-C alleles having the fewest. In vitro tests confirmed that three of the cytomegalovirus-associated TCR beta chains recognize cytomegalovirus antigens. HLA typing was unavailable for some donors at each locus, so association tests used only the typed subset. A further reported finding was that TCR beta sequences accurately predicted the HLA-A and HLA-B alleles for most subjects in the first cohort. The only immune exposure information available for the cohort was CMV serostatus. Presence/absence analyses assumed roughly uniform sequencing depth across donors, an assumption that may not hold. The classifier was reported to diagnose cytomegalovirus status with high specificity and sensitivity in both the original and validation cohorts. Some IMGT-functional V segments, including TRBV6-2 and TRBV6-3, could not be told apart with the 87-base-pair reads, so those segments were excluded. Over 15 rarely observed V segments, including chromosome 9 orphons, were excluded from the earlier analysis of approximately 600 of the donors because counts were too low. In a later analysis, several top co-occurrence clusters were reported to appear linked to parvovirus B19, influenza, CMV and Epstein-Barr virus. The study gave a list of some 150 TCR beta chains associated with cytomegalovirus. Compared with the roughly 700-donor mean, donors in an Asian-associated ancestry cluster had fewer N-insertions in productive TCRs, according to a later genetic analysis. A cluster of highly shared sequence variants was judged likely to represent a technical artifact of the sequencing pipeline. In a later analysis, HLA-associated TCR beta chains were found to be more clonally expanded and to have lower generation probabilities than equally common non-associated chains. Most TCR sequences were seen in very few donors, while some public TCRs were found in many individuals. When HLA alleles, especially DR and DQ, strongly co-occurred, attributing TCR associations to individual alleles was difficult. A later analysis found that most CMV-associated TCR beta chains appeared HLA-restricted, with HLA associations seemingly driven largely by CMV exposure.

Here the chain combines TRBV9 and TRBJ2-7; TRBD1 aligns with 11 central bases. The sample consisted of PBMCs. The origin of this receptor is a man aged 25 to 45 in good health and CMV-seronegative. The DNA sequence is as follows: TGTGCCAGCAGCCCGAGGGCAGGACAGGGGGCAAGAGGGTACGAGCAGTACTTC. The resulting protein is CASSPRAGQGARGYEQYF.